In this sample, the clone carrying this T cell receptor (beta chain) turned up many times. This entry comes from a study of T-cell reconstitution after alpha-beta-depleted transplantation in children. Germline CDR1 MNHNY, CDR2 SVGAGI (reference sequence). This CDR3 has 11 residues. Trimming took 7 bases from V and 6 from J, leaving 10 bases between them. Library preparation (for TCRbeta) was performed with unique molecular identifiers. TCRdb reprocessed the PCR reads via MiXCR and lists one record per CDR3 protein. The sample includes about 360,000 distinct CDR3 sequences, 13% of them seen just once. The sequences come from PBMCs, collected from the stem cell graft. The chain is built from TRBV6-6 and TRBJ2-7; D unclear. This sequence originates from a human donor who donated a stem cell graft to a child with Fanconi anemia. CDR3: CASNLDGEQYF. In DNA form, the CDR3 reads TGTGCCAGCAACCTAGACGGCGAGCAGTACTTC.